This T cell receptor beta chain was retrieved from a study of cytomegalovirus exposure and HLA in healthy donors. Study-wide points: Later, an analysis found that common viral pathogens appeared to be linked with several of the most significant clusters. Reportedly, diagnosis of cytomegalovirus status by the classifier showed high specificity and sensitivity. Reportedly, TCR beta sequences accurately predicted HLA-A and HLA-B alleles in most subjects.

The CDR3 is made up of 13 amino acids. The V gene end was trimmed by 8 bases and the J gene end by 4 bases; junction bases not matched to a gene: 5. Germline CDR1 is MNHEY and CDR2 is SMNVEV (reference sequence). Donors sampled were nominally healthy, though unrecorded immune exposures were likely. Vbeta (60) and Jbeta (13) primers were used in the PCR. Here immunoSEQ multiplex PCR was the method, and the copy in TCRdb shows in-frame clones only, minus some. This table holds about 92,000 clones, 80% found once. Concerning this clone: The antigen is not known.

Sequencing used PBMCs. The rearrangement uses TRBV27 and TRBJ2-1; 7 nucleotides align to TRBD1. This receptor was taken from a young man in good health and CMV-seronegative. The CDR3 sequence: CASRDRYYNEQFF. As DNA, the CDR3 is TGTGCCAGCCGGGACAGATATTACAATGAGCAGTTCTTC.